This TCR beta chain was observed in a study of blood T cells in healthy people across ages. Alongside a J-beta primer mix, a sample-barcoded 5' primer served in a second PCR lasting 7 to 11 cycles. TCRdb re-analysed the 5' RACE reads in MiXCR, keeping a single row per CDR3 protein. The sample includes about 720,000 distinct CDR3 sequences, 20% to 25% of them seen just once. The CDR3 runs 13 residues. V was clipped by 2 bases and J by 5 bases, with 8 bases between them. The germline V gene has CDR1 SEHNR and CDR2 FQNEAQ (reference sequence). Study-wide findings and caveats: Strongly correlated with naive T cell percentage was TCR beta diversity. Compared with aged donors, long-lived donors showed fewer expanded clones, suggesting selection.

This clonotype was found a few times. What it recognizes is unknown. Sequenced sample: blood. The TCR sequence derives from a man aged 65 to 79 in good health. The rearrangement links TRBV7-9 to TRBJ2-3; TRBD1 is a possible D gene (5 bases). CDR3 DNA: TGTGCCAGCAGCTTACAGGGTCGAGATACGCAGTATTTT. Protein product: CASSLQGRDTQYF.